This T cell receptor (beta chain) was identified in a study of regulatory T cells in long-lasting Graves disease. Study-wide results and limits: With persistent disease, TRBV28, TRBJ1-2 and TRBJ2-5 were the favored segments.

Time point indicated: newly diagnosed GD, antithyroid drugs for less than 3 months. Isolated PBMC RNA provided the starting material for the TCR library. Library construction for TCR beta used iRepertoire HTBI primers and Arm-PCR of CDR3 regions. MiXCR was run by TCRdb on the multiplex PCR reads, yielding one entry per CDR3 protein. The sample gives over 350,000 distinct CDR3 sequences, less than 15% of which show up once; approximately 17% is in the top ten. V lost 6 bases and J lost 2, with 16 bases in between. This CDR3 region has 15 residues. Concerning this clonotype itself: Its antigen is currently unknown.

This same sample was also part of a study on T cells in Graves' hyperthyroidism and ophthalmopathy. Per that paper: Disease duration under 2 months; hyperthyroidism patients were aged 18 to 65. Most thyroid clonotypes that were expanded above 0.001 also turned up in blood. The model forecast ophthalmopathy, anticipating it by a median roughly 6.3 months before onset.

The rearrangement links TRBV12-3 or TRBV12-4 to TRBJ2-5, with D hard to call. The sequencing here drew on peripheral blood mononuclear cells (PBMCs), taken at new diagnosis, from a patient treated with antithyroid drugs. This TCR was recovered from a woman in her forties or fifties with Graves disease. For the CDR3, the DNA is TGTGCCAGCAGCCCCCTAGGTTGGGATCAAGAGACCCAGTACTTC. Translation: CASSPLGWDQETQYF.